The 30 T cell receptor beta chains presented below share a single source sample, sequenced in a study of CD8+ T cells in alopecia areata. Sequencing used cDNA as its template, made by extracting RNA and reverse transcribing it. Assay used: immunoSEQ multiplex PCR; TCRdb lists only in-frame clones, some missing. The table has about 200,000 clones, around three fifths seen once. This sample's treatment: oral pan-JAK inhibitor, 5-10 mg twice daily. The sequenced sample was CD4+ T cells sorted from blood, obtained around week 50, from a patient treated with tofacitinib. Every receptor here comes from a human donor with alopecia areata.

The chain has TRBV11-2 and TRBJ2-7, with D perhaps TRBD2 (6 bases). The CDR3 runs 12 residues. CDR1 and CDR2 (germline): SGHAT, FQNNGV. V was trimmed by 5 bases and J by 1 base, leaving 6 bases between them. DNA for the CDR3: TGTGCCAGCAGCCGGGGGTCCTACGAGCAGTACTTC. This gives the protein CASSRGSYEQYF.

This clone was detected a few times. The V call is TRBV7-9, the J call TRBJ1-1; TRBD1 aligns across 8 bases. The V segment lost 3 bases and the J segment 3 bases; nucleotides outside the gene matches: 3. This CDR3 has 14 amino acids. Germline V lookup: CDR1 SEHNR, CDR2 FQNEAQ (reference sequence). For the CDR3, the DNA is TGTGCCAGCAGCTTTCAGGGGGCAGACACTGAAGCTTTCTTT. Translating it yields CASSFQGADTEAFF.

This clone has only a few counts. The CDR3 sequence is CSATQVNEQFF. CDR3 in DNA: TGCAGTGCTACCCAGGTCAATGAGCAGTTCTTC. The J gene is TRBJ2-1, the V gene TRBV20-1, with D unresolved. The length of the CDR3 is 11 residues. V gave up 4 bases and J gave up 6 bases, with 7 bases separating them. Per germline, CDR1 DFQATT and CDR2 SNEGSKA (reference sequence).

This clone is a singleton in its sample. The CDR3 loop reads CAWSPGLGDNQPQHF. Here the CDR3 DNA reads TGTGCCTGGAGTCCGGGTCTAGGGGACAATCAGCCCCAGCATTTT. This chain connects TRBV30 to TRBJ1-5; D possibly corresponds to TRBD1 (5 bases). Germline V gene data show CDR1 as GTSNPN and CDR2 as SVGIG (reference sequence). There are 15 residues in the CDR3. Trimming left V 2 bases short and J 3 bases short, with 14 bases between.

The chain has TRBV10-3 and TRBJ2-7; the D gene is possibly TRBD2 (6 bases). Trimming removed 7 bases from V and 7 bases from J, with 11 bases in between. This CDR3 is built from 11 residues. Germline V lookup: CDR1 ENHRY, CDR2 SYGVKD. As DNA, the CDR3 is TGTGCCATCAAATCGGGGAGGGAGCAGTACTTC. Amino acid sequence: CAIKSGREQYF.

V is TRBV27 and J is TRBJ2-3; D possibly corresponds to TRBD1 (5 bases). Trimming shortened V by 7 bases and J by 9 bases, and 17 bases separated the two germline ends. Germline V gene sequence: CDR1 MNHEY, CDR2 SMNVEV (reference sequence). The CDR3 totals 13 residues. The CDR3 spells CASTSGFGYTQYF. CDR3 nucleotides: TGTGCCAGCACGTCAGGGTTCGGGTACACGCAGTATTTT.

The J gene is TRBJ1-6, the V gene TRBV27; a weak D match, TRBD1 (5 bases). Trimming took off 4 bases at V and 0 bases at J, with 19 bases between the two ends. The CDR3 is 19 residues long. CDR1 is MNHEY, CDR2 SMNVEV, per germline (reference sequence). The chain's CDR3 is CASSSLWGRGSSYNSPLHF. Written as DNA, the CDR3 is TGTGCCAGCAGTTCCTTATGGGGACGGGGCAGCTCCTATAATTCACCCCTCCACTTT.

In this sample, this clone turned up once. This chain uses TRBV6-1 with TRBJ1-3; D is possibly TRBD1 (5 bases). V was cut by 2 bases and J by 0 bases, with 11 bases left in between. Germline lookup yields CDR1 MNHNS and CDR2 SASEGT. This CDR3 region has 16 residues. In nucleotides, the CDR3 is TGTGCCAGCAGTGAACGACAGCACTTCTCTGGAAACACCATATATTTT. It specifies CASSERQHFSGNTIYF.

J is TRBJ2-2 and V is TRBV7-8, with 8 positions matching TRBD1. Trimming took 5 bases from V and 1 from J; bases not matched to a gene: 3. Germline-derived CDR1 and CDR2 are SGHVS and FQNEAQ. The CDR3 consists of 15 residues. CDR3 protein: CASSPGQENTGELFF. CDR3 nucleotides: TGTGCCAGCAGCCCGGGACAGGAGAACACCGGGGAGCTGTTTTTT.

In its sample, this clone was seen a few times. In DNA form, the CDR3 reads TGTGCCAGCAGCTCCCGGGGCCAAGAGACCCAGTACTTC. Encoded protein: CASSSRGQETQYF. This chain links TRBV5-8 with TRBJ2-5; tentatively, D is TRBD2 (5 bases). V was clipped by 3 bases and J by 1 base, with 7 bases between them. Per germline, CDR1 SGHTS and CDR2 YDEGEE. CDR3 length: 13 amino acids.

The chain couples TRBV30 to TRBJ2-2; D call uncertain. V lost 2 bases and J 5 bases, leaving 12 bases between the germline ends. CDR1 is GTSNPN and CDR2 is SVGIG in the germline V gene (reference sequence). This CDR3 is 14 amino acids long. The CDR3 spells CAWSPGHLTGELFF. Written as DNA, the CDR3 is TGTGCCTGGAGTCCCGGCCATCTAACCGGGGAGCTGTTTTTT. Together with reference TRBV30 and TRBJ2-2, the CDR3 gives the full variable domain: SQTIHQWPATLVQPVGSPLSLECTVEGTSNPNLYWYRQAAGRGLQLLFYSVGIGQISSEVPQNLSASRPQDRQFILSSKKLLLSDSGFYLCAWSPGHLTGELFFGEGSRLTVL.

This sequence joins TRBV4-3 and TRBJ1-2; the D is unclear. The CDR3 has 15 residues. The germline CDR1 and CDR2 sequences are LGHNA and YSLEER. V lost 0 bases and J 5 bases, leaving 13 bases between the germline ends. CDR3 protein: CASSQEDTEGYGYTF. The CDR3 nucleotides are TGCGCCAGCAGCCAAGAGGATACAGAAGGGTATGGCTACACCTTC.

This clone was seen a handful of times. The chain uses TRBV30 and TRBJ2-1; the D gene is possibly TRBD1 (5 bases). The CDR3 is 14 amino acids. Per the germline V gene, CDR1 is GTSNPN and CDR2 is SVGIG (reference sequence). Trimming removed 4 bases at V and 4 bases at J, with 14 bases between. The CDR3 reads CAWKDTDWYNEQFF. The CDR3 nucleotides read TGTGCCTGGAAGGACACTGACTGGTACAATGAGCAGTTCTTC.

The V gene is TRBV5-6, the J gene TRBJ1-2; 7 bases agree with TRBD1. V lost 4 bases to trimming and J lost 0 bases; unmatched junction nucleotides: 6. This CDR3 is 15 amino acids long. Germline V gene data show CDR1 as SGHDT and CDR2 as YYEEEE. CDR3 sequence reads: CASSPRGTANYGYTF. CDR3 bases: TGTGCCAGCAGCCCCCGTGGGACAGCTAACTATGGCTACACCTTC.

The chain recombines TRBV27 with TRBJ2-3; no firm D call. This CDR3 is built from 15 residues. The ends were cut back, 5 bases at V and 0 bases at J, with 12 bases in the middle. The V gene's germline CDR1 is MNHEY and CDR2 SMNVEV (reference sequence). The CDR3 loop is CASSLRGQSTDTQYF. In DNA, the CDR3 is TGTGCCAGCAGTCTGAGAGGCCAAAGCACAGATACGCAGTATTTT.

The rearrangement links TRBV29-1 to TRBJ2-1; 7 bases fit TRBD2. Per germline, CDR1 SQVTM and CDR2 ANQGSEA. The CDR3 length is 12 residues. After removal of 4 bases from V and 7 bases from J, the junction contained 4 bases not matched to a gene. CDR3 nucleotides: TGCAGCGTTGGGCGCGGGGGTAATGAGCAGTTCTTC. Translation gives CSVGRGGNEQFF.

This clone was recorded only once. This chain uses TRBV5-1 with TRBJ1-2; 10 bases are shared with TRBD1. CDR3 length: 13 residues. Per germline, CDR1 SGHRS and CDR2 YFSETQ. After removal of 5 bases from V and 8 bases from J, the junction contained 6 bases not matched to a gene. CDR3 in DNA: TGCGCCAGCAGGGCCGGGACAGGGGACGGCTACACCTTC. This encodes CASRAGTGDGYTF.

This clone was observed at least ten times. The chain recombines TRBV7-6 with TRBJ2-6; D gene ambiguous. The CDR3 runs to 15 residues. Germline loops: CDR1 SGHVS, CDR2 FNYEAQ. V lost 3 bases to trimming and J lost 2 bases, with 8 bases between them. The CDR3: CASSFSGAGANVLTF. The CDR3 DNA is TGTGCCAGCAGCTTTTCTGGGGCTGGGGCCAACGTCCTGACTTTC.

J is TRBJ1-4 and V is TRBV30, with D tentatively TRBD1 (6 bases). V shed 0 bases and J shed 5 bases, with 10 bases lying between them. Per the germline V gene, CDR1 is GTSNPN and CDR2 is SVGIG (reference sequence). The CDR3 consists of 14 residues. The CDR3 loop is CAWSVLGGNEKLFF. CDR3 coding DNA: TGTGCCTGGAGTGTACTAGGGGGGAATGAAAAACTGTTTTTT.

This sequence joins TRBV29-1 and TRBJ2-1; no firm D call. V was clipped by 2 bases and J by 3 bases, with 8 bases between them. The CDR3 runs to 13 residues. Germline V lookup: CDR1 SQVTM, CDR2 ANQGSEA. The CDR3 region is CSVEWTIYNEQFF. As DNA, the CDR3 is TGCAGCGTTGAATGGACCATCTACAATGAGCAGTTCTTC.

Note on this clone: The sample holds other DNA sequences that translate to the same CDR3. This chain joins TRBV20-1 and TRBJ1-2; no firm D call. Trimming shortened V by 1 base and J by 5 bases, and 5 bases separated the two germline ends. From germline, CDR1 is DFQATT and CDR2 SNEGSKA (reference sequence). The CDR3 is 11 amino acids. CDR3 loop: CSARGGYGYTF. The CDR3 DNA reads as TGCAGTGCTAGAGGCGGGTATGGCTACACCTTC.

This clone was detected only once. The V call is TRBV29-1, the J call TRBJ2-1; D is unresolved. Trimming stripped 6 bases from V and 8 bases from J, with 14 bases between. This CDR3 contains 12 residues. Germline values: CDR1 SQVTM, CDR2 ANQGSEA. The CDR3 spells CSVEDQTDEQFF. CDR3 coding DNA: TGCAGCGTAGAGGACCAAACAGATGAGCAGTTCTTC.

This rearrangement joins TRBV9 to TRBJ1-5; no clear D. The CDR3 sequence is 14 residues long. Germline CDR1 reads SGDLS; CDR2 reads YYNGEE. Between the trimmed V and J ends, which lost 0 bases and 5 bases, there was a span of 9 bases. CDR3 protein: CASSVDDGYQPQHF. CDR3 DNA sequence: TGTGCCAGCAGCGTAGACGACGGCTATCAGCCCCAGCATTTT.

The chain uses TRBV15 and TRBJ1-2; the D gene is possibly TRBD1 (6 bases). Trimming removed 1 base at V and 4 bases at J, with 13 bases between. Per germline, CDR1 LNHNV and CDR2 YYDKDF (reference sequence). This CDR3 is 15 amino acids long. The CDR3 protein is CATSRGFGQTYGYTF. For the CDR3, the DNA is TGTGCCACCAGCAGAGGTTTCGGACAGACCTATGGCTACACCTTC. The full variable domain, completed using reference TRBV15 and TRBJ1-2, is DAMVIQNPRYQVTQFGKPVTLSCSQTLNHNVMYWYQQKSSQAPKLLFHYYDKDFNNEADTPDNFQSRRPNTSFCFLDIRSPGLGDTAMYLCATSRGFGQTYGYTFGSGTRLTVV.

This clone has only a few counts. The chain is built from TRBV29-1 and TRBJ2-2; possibly TRBD2 for D (5 bases). Germline V gene sequence: CDR1 SQVTM, CDR2 ANQGSEA. The CDR3 spans 13 residues. CDR3 residues: CTTSEGGTGELFF. The DNA of the CDR3 is TGCACCACCTCCGAGGGTGGCACCGGGGAGCTGTTTTTT.

This clone has only a few counts. In DNA, the CDR3 is TGTGCCAGCAGCCTCTATAATTCACCCCTCCACTTT. It translates to CASSLYNSPLHF. V usage is TRBV28 and J usage is TRBJ1-6; D not resolved. Trimming stripped 6 bases from V and 3 bases from J, with 3 bases between. This CDR3 spans 12 amino acids. The germline gives CDR1 MDHEN, CDR2 SYDVKM.

For the CDR3, the DNA is TGTGCCAGCAGTACCAGGGGAGAGGAAAAACTGTTTTTT. Translation: CASSTRGEEKLFF. This chain uses TRBV28 with TRBJ1-4; D perhaps matches TRBD1 (6 bases). Trimming took 5 bases from V and 8 from J, leaving 12 bases between them. The length of the CDR3 is 13 residues. Germline lookup yields CDR1 MDHEN and CDR2 SYDVKM.

This clone has a single count. The chain links TRBV4-3 to TRBJ1-5; D unclear. Trimming left V 0 bases short and J 7 bases short, with 7 bases between. The CDR3 is 13 residues long. CDR1 is LGHNA and CDR2 is YSLEER in the germline V gene. The CDR3 DNA is TGCGCCAGCAGCCAAGATCGGGAACAGCCCCAGCATTTT. Translating gives CASSQDREQPQHF.

This chain links TRBV6-5 with TRBJ1-2, with D tentatively TRBD1 (6 bases). This CDR3 has 15 residues. V was cut by 6 bases and J by 0 bases, with 14 bases left in between. CDR1 and CDR2 (germline): MNHEY, SVGAGI. In DNA, the CDR3 is TGTGCCAGCAGACTTACAGGGAGATCTAACTATGGCTACACCTTC. Protein sequence: CASRLTGRSNYGYTF.

The chain links TRBV9 to TRBJ2-7; 10 bases are shared with TRBD2. The germline V gene has CDR1 SGDLS and CDR2 YYNGEE. CDR3 length equals 16 residues. Trimming removed 6 bases from V and 4 bases from J; junction bases left unmatched: 13. CDR3 coding DNA: TGTGCCAGCACCTCGAATATAAGGACTAGCGGATACGAGCAGTACTTC. This codes for CASTSNIRTSGYEQYF.